This T cell receptor beta chain derives from a study of CD8 T cells in ankylosing spondylitis. Study observations and caveats: CD8+ by phenotype, disease-linked clones were relatively rare in peripheral blood. Prior literature has documented some motif variants in synovial fluid and blood from reactive arthritis. What appeared characteristic of ankylosing spondylitis blood was a TCR beta motif of fewer than ten highly homologous variants. Researchers reportedly found disease-linked clones significantly enriched in matched ankylosing spondylitis synovial fluid.

By quantitative 5'-RACE with molecular barcodes, the TCR beta libraries were made. One entry per CDR3 protein, called by TCRdb with MiXCR from the 5' RACE reads. The sample has more than 400,000 distinct CDR3 sequences, approximately 5.3% seen once. Remarks on this clonotype: Its target is not known.

The length of the CDR3 is 12 residues. Per germline, CDR1 MGHDK and CDR2 SYGVNS. Trimming removed 3 bases from V and 8 bases from J, with 10 bases in between. The chain links TRBV25-1 to TRBJ1-2; D perhaps matches TRBD1 (6 bases). The receptor's source is a male donor with ankylosing spondylitis. The sequencing input was blood, either unsorted or a sorted T cell fraction (not recorded which). Here the CDR3 DNA reads TGTGCCAGCAGTGAGGCTGGGGGCGGCTACACCTTC. Translated, it gives CASSEAGGGYTF.